This T cell receptor (beta chain) is drawn from a study of T cells after yellow fever vaccination. About the research overall: Investigators sorted EM, EMRA, CM and Tscm memory subsets, relying on CD3, CD45RA, CCR7 and CD95.

Ten or more counts support this clonotype. The CDR3 is 15 amino acids. The V end lost 3 bases, the J end lost 1 base, and 11 bases lay between the germline ends. Germline V gene lookup returns CDR1 MGHRA and CDR2 YSYEKL. A 5'RACE template-switching step, the method used to make TCR cDNA, added a universal primer site and UMIs. Using its own MiXCR run on the 5' RACE reads, TCRdb lists one record per CDR3 protein. Among 45,000 to 60,000 distinct CDR3 sequences listed, approximately 5.7% were seen once. Notes on the study in general: Post-booster repertoires contained most primary-vaccination clones again (roughly 97% CD4, approximately 88% CD8). Practically every clonotype that responded to the vaccine could not be detected in sorted memory subsets on day 0.

The specimen comprised PBMCs, either bulk or a sorted T-cell subset (CD4+, CD8+, memory, or dextramer-sorted; not recorded which), sampled on the day of the yellow fever booster vaccination. This TCR came from a man between 18 and 35 years old who received the YFV17D yellow fever vaccine. This chain links TRBV4-1 with TRBJ2-3, with D possibly being TRBD2 (6 bases). CDR3 region: CASSQWDSGTDTQYF. The CDR3 coding sequence is TGCGCCAGCAGCCAGTGGGACTCCGGCACAGATACGCAGTATTTT.